This TCR beta chain was captured by sequencing in a study of blood T cells in healthy people across ages. A J-beta primer mix and a sample-barcoded 5' primer were used in a second PCR of about 7 to 12 cycles. Tagging of each cDNA molecule was performed by a template-switch adaptor with 12 random nucleotides. TCRdb independently ran MiXCR on the 5' RACE reads; one entry per CDR3 protein. The sample yields about 650,000 distinct CDR3 sequences, less than 40% seen once. This CDR3 region has 14 residues. Germline assignment: CDR1 DFQATT and CDR2 SNEGSKA (reference sequence). V was pared by 1 base and J by 6 bases, with 13 bases between.

The chain joins TRBV20-1 to TRBJ2-4; D may correspond to TRBD1 or TRBD2 (5 bases each). This clonotype was sampled from a woman older than 75 in good health. The sequenced material came from blood. CDR3 in amino acids: CSARGGPPVNIQYF. The CDR3 DNA follows: TGCAGTGCTAGAGGGGGACCGCCGGTAAACATTCAGTACTTC.